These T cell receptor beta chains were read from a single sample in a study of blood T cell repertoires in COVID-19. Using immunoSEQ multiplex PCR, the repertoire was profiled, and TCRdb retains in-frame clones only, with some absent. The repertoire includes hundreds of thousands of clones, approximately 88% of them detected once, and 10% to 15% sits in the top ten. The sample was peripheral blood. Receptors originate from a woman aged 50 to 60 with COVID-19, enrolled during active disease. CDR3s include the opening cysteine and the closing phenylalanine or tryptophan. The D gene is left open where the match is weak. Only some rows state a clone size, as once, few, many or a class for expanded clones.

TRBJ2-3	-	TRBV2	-	CANLRTSRDTQYF	TGTGCAAACCTCAGAACCTCACGCGATACGCAGTATTTT
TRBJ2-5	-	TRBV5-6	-	CASSFGGPGETQYF	TGTGCCAGCAGCTTTGGCGGGCCCGGAGAGACCCAGTACTTC
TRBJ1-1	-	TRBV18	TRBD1	CASSPGQGTEAFF	TGTGCCAGCTCACCGGGACAGGGTACTGAAGCTTTCTTT
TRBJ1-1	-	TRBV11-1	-	CASSHVQVDTEAFF	TGTGCCAGCAGCCATGTTCAGGTGGACACTGAAGCTTTCTTT
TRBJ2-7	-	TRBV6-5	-	CATLPGQRTYEQYF	TGTGCCACCTTGCCCGGACAGCGAACCTACGAGCAGTACTTC
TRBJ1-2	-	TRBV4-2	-	CASSQGDTSSYGYTF	TGTGCCAGCAGCCAAGGGGACACTTCCAGCTATGGCTACACCTTC
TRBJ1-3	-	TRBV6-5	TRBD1	CASRRTGGNTIYF	TGTGCCAGCAGGCGGACAGGGGGAAACACCATATATTTT
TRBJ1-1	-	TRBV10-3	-	CAISTRGGMNTEAFF	TGTGCCATCAGTACACGGGGGGGAATGAACACTGAAGCTTTCTTT
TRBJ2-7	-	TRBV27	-	CASSLAGWYEQYF	TGTGCCAGCAGTTTAGCCGGTTGGTACGAGCAGTACTTC
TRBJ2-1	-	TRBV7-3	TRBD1	CASSPGQGRNEQFF	TGTGCCAGCAGCCCCGGACAGGGCCGGAATGAGCAGTTCTTC
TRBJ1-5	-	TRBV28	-	CASSSGGAGNQPQHF	TGTGCCAGCAGTTCGGGGGGGGCTGGCAATCAGCCCCAGCATTTT
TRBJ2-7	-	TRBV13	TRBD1	CASSSPQGAHEQYF	TGTGCCAGCAGCTCCCCGCAGGGGGCCCACGAGCAGTACTTC
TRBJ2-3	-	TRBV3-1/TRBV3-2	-	CASSQGGTSGPTDTQYF	TGTGCCAGCAGCCAAGGGGGAACTAGTGGCCCCACAGATACGCAGTATTTT
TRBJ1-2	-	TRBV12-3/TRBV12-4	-	CASSGGGRDGYTF	TGTGCCAGCAGCGGTGGGGGCCGGGATGGCTACACCTTC
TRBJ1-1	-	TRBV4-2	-	CASSHRADSLNTEAFF	TGTGCCAGCAGCCACCGCGCGGACAGCTTGAACACTGAAGCTTTCTTT
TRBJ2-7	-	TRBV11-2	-	CASSLGTGSEQYF	TGTGCCAGCAGCTTAGGCACAGGGAGCGAGCAGTACTTC
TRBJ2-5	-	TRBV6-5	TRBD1	CASTGQGGETQYF	TGTGCCAGCACGGGACAGGGGGGGGAGACCCAGTACTTC
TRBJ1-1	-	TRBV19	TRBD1	CATQGRQGGTEAFF	TGTGCCACCCAGGGGAGACAGGGTGGCACTGAAGCTTTCTTT
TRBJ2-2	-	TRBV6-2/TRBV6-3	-	CASSSGAHTGELFF	TGTGCCAGCAGTTCTGGGGCCCACACCGGGGAGCTGTTTTTT
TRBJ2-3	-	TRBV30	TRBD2	CAWSAGLAGVNTDTQYF	TGTGCCTGGAGTGCGGGACTAGCGGGGGTGAACACAGATACGCAGTATTTT
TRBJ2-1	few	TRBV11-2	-	CASSQWTASYNEQFF	TGTGCCAGCAGCCAATGGACTGCCTCCTACAATGAGCAGTTCTTC
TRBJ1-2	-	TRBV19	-	CASTGIMGYGYTF	TGTGCCAGTACCGGGATAATGGGGTATGGCTACACCTTC
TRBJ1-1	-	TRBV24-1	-	CATSRPQGEAFF	TGTGCCACCAGTCGTCCGCAGGGAGAAGCTTTCTTT
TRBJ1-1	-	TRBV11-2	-	CASSGGVYTEAFF	TGTGCCAGCAGCGGAGGCGTCTACACTGAAGCTTTCTTT